This TCR beta chain appears in the sequencing data of a study of blood T cell repertoires in COVID-19. The overall study: Donors in the United States, Italy and Spain gave samples during acute or convalescent COVID-19. T cells, B-cell-depleted T cells, or PBMCs provided the cDNA or gDNA that served as material.

V trimming: 1 base; J trimming: 3 bases; junction bases outside the gene matches: 9. Per the germline V gene, CDR1 is MGHRA and CDR2 is YSYEKL. The CDR3 extends over 17 amino acids. Per the original methods: From reference gene primer amplification, estimates of nucleated cell counts were derived. Generated by immunoSEQ multiplex PCR, the TCRdb table keeps only in-frame clones and is missing some. V, J and clone size are those of that table, while D and trimming were read from the DNA. The sample has over 200,000 clones, under 90% seen once. The sequenced sample consisted of peripheral blood. The TCR originated in a man aged 55 to 69 who had recovered from COVID-19. The chain carries TRBV4-1 and TRBJ2-1, with 7 positions matching TRBD2. The DNA of the CDR3 is TGCGCCAGCAGCCAAGTATATGCGGGAGCCAACTACAATGAGCAGTTCTTC. Encoded protein: CASSQVYAGANYNEQFF.